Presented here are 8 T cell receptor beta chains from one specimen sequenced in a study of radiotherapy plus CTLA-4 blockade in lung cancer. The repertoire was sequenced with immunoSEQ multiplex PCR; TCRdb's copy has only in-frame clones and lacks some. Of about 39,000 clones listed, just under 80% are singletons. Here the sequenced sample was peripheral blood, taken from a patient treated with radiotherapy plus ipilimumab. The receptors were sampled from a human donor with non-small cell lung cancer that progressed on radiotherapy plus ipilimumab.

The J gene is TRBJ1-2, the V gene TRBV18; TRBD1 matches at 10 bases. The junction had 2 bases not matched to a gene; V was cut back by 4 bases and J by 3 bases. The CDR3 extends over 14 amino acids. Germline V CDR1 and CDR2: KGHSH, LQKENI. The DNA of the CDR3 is TGTGCCAGCTCACGAGGACAGGGGGACTATGGCTACACCTTC. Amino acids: CASSRGQGDYGYTF.

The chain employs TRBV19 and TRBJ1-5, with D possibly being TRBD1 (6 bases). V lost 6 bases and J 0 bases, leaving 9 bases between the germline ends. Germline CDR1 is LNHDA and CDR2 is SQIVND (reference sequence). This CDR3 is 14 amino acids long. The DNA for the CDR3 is TGTGCCAGTAGAATACAGGGTAGCAATCAGCCCCAGCATTTT. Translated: CASRIQGSNQPQHF.

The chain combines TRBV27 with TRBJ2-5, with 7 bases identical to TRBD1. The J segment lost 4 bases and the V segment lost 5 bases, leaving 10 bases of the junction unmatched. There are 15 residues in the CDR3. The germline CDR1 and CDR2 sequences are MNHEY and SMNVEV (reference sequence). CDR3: CASSPRQGTGETQYF. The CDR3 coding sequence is TGTGCCAGCAGTCCAAGACAGGGTACAGGAGAGACCCAGTACTTC.

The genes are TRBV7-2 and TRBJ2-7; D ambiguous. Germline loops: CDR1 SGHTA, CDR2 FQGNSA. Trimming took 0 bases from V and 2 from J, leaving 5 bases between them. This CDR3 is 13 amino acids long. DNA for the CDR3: TGTGCCAGCAGCTTAGCCCCTACCTACGAGCAGTACTTC. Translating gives CASSLAPTYEQYF.

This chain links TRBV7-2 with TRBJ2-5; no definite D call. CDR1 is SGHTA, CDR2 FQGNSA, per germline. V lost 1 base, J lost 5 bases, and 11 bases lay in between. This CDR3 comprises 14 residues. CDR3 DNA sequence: TGTGCCAGCAGCTTAGTCCCCGCCGAGGAGACCCAGTACTTC. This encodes CASSLVPAEETQYF.

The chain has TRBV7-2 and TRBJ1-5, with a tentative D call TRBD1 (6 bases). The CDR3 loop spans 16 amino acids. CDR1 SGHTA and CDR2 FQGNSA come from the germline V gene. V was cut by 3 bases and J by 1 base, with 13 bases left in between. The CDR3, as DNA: TGTGCCAGCAGCTTGATAGGGGGTCGAAGCAATCAGCCCCAGCATTTT. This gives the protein CASSLIGGRSNQPQHF.

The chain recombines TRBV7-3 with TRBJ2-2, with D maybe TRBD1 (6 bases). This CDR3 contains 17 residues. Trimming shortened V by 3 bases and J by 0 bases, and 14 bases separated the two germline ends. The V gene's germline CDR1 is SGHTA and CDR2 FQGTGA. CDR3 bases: TGTGCCAGCAGCTTTTCCCAATCAGGGGCGAACACCGGGGAGCTGTTTTTT. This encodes CASSFSQSGANTGELFF.

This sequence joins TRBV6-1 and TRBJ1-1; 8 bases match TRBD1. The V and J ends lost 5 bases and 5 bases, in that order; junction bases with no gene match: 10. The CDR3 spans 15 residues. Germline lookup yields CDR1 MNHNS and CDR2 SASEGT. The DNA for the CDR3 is TGTGCCAGCAGTACCAATCAACAGGGGGGGACTGAAGCTTTCTTT. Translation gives CASSTNQQGGTEAFF.